These 32 T cell receptor beta chains share one sample of origin, sequenced in a study of T cell responses to AZD1222 COVID-19 vaccine. Here immunoSEQ multiplex PCR was the method, and the copy in TCRdb shows in-frame clones only, minus some. The repertoire has approximately 88,000 clones, roughly nine tenths of them found once; the top ten carry about 5%. Sequences were derived from peripheral blood, sampled 28 days after the second AZD1222 dose. These TCRs come from an adult who received the AZD1222 COVID-19 vaccine.

The V gene is TRBV30, the J gene TRBJ1-2; 7 positions agree with TRBD1. The CDR3 runs 15 residues. The junction had 11 bases not matched to a gene; V was cut back by 0 bases and J by 7 bases. Germline assignment: CDR1 GTSNPN and CDR2 SVGIG (reference sequence). The CDR3 spells CAWSVLGRGTPGYTF. CDR3 coding DNA: TGTGCCTGGAGTGTACTAGGCAGGGGGACTCCTGGCTACACCTTC.

The J gene is TRBJ1-1, the V gene TRBV6-5; 8 positions agree with TRBD1. The CDR3 consists of 16 residues. V lost 0 bases and J lost 4; bases outside the gene matches: 7. CDR1 MNHEY and CDR2 SVGAGI come from the germline V gene. In DNA form, the CDR3 reads TGTGCCAGCAGTTACTCCCCCCCAGGGGGCGGCACTGAAGCTTTCTTT. This gives the protein CASSYSPPGGGTEAFF.

This chain joins TRBV28 and TRBJ2-5; D perhaps matches TRBD2 (5 bases). Germline CDR1 and CDR2: MDHEN and SYDVKM. The CDR3 totals 14 residues. The V end lost 2 bases, the J end lost 4 bases, and 11 bases lay between the germline ends. CDR3 loop: CASSLRGLVETQYF. The CDR3 nucleotides are TGTGCCAGCAGTTTACGGGGATTGGTAGAGACCCAGTACTTC.

V usage is TRBV5-5 and J usage is TRBJ1-5; tentatively, D is TRBD1 (5 bases). V lost 0 bases and J 4 bases, leaving 11 bases between the germline ends. The CDR3 runs 15 residues. Germline assignment: CDR1 SGHKS and CDR2 YYEKEE (reference sequence). CDR3 region: CASSLAGRINQPQHF. The CDR3, as DNA: TGTGCCAGCAGCTTGGCGGGACGGATTAATCAGCCCCAGCATTTT.

This chain connects TRBV7-2 to TRBJ2-1, with no clear D. In germline, CDR1 is SGHTA, CDR2 FQGNSA. V lost 6 bases, J lost 7 bases, and 19 bases lay in between. The CDR3 spans 15 residues. The CDR3 DNA sequence: TGTGCCAGCAGGACGAAAGATCCCAAGATAAATGAGCAGTTCTTC. This translates into CASRTKDPKINEQFF.

This clone was counted only a few times. The rearrangement links TRBV6-6 to TRBJ2-7; D gene ambiguous. The CDR3 is 12 residues long. CDR1 and CDR2 (germline): MNHNY, SVGAGI (reference sequence). V was shortened by 5 bases and J by 2 bases, with 7 bases between the two germline ends. The CDR3 reads CASSPLTYEQYF. In DNA form, the CDR3 reads TGTGCCAGCAGTCCTCTTACCTACGAGCAGTACTTC.

The chain employs TRBV7-2 and TRBJ2-1; TRBD2 matches at 9 bases. Germline V lookup: CDR1 SGHTA, CDR2 FQGNSA. J was trimmed by 3 bases and V by 2 bases; bases with no gene match: 5. This CDR3 spans 16 amino acids. This CDR3 reads CASSLSSGGIYNEQFF. The CDR3 DNA follows: TGTGCCAGCAGCTTAAGCAGCGGGGGGATCTACAATGAGCAGTTCTTC.

DNA for the CDR3: TGTGCCAGAAGCTCGGGGGCAAGGAAACTGTTTTTT. Its protein product is CARSSGARKLFF. The J gene is TRBJ1-4, the V gene TRBV5-3, with a possible D match to TRBD1 (6 bases). TRBV5-3 is treated as an ORF (open reading frame) with a function not yet certain. The CDR3 runs 12 residues. Trimming pared 3 bases from V and 11 bases from J, leaving 11 bases between.

This clone was detected only once. The V call is TRBV19, the J call TRBJ1-6; TRBD1 matches 8 bases. The CDR3 has 14 residues. Germline lookup yields CDR1 LNHDA and CDR2 SQIVND (reference sequence). With 9 bases clipped from V and 5 bases from J, the junction kept 6 bases outside the gene matches. CDR3 amino acids: CASRKTGDNSPLHF. CDR3 DNA sequence: TGTGCCAGCCGAAAGACAGGGGATAATTCACCCCTCCACTTT. The variable domain in full, completed from reference TRBV19 and TRBJ1-6, reads DGGITQSPKYLFRKEGQNVTLSCEQNLNHDAMYWYRQDPGQGLRLIYYSQIVNDFQKGDIAEGYSVSREKKESFPLTVTSAQKNPTAFYLCASRKTGDNSPLHFGNGTRLTVT.

The CDR3 coding sequence is TGTGCCAGCAGCTTTAGCGCCGATAGGACAGAAGAAGCTTTCTTT. It specifies CASSFSADRTEEAFF. This chain uses TRBV7-9 with TRBJ1-1; D might be TRBD1 (6 bases). Germline CDR1 SEHNR, CDR2 FQNEAQ (reference sequence). CDR3 length: 15 amino acids. The V and J ends lost 3 bases and 8 bases respectively, with 19 bases between them.

The rearrangement joins TRBV19 to TRBJ2-2; D may be TRBD1 (7 bases). In germline, CDR1 is LNHDA, CDR2 SQIVND (reference sequence). V was shortened by 3 bases and J by 7 bases, with 18 bases between the two germline ends. CDR3 length: 16 amino acids. The CDR3 spells CASSISDRVEGGELFF. DNA of the CDR3: TGTGCCAGTAGTATCTCCGACAGGGTGGAGGGCGGGGAGCTGTTTTTT.

The chain has TRBV3-1 (or the pseudogene TRBV3-2) and TRBJ1-1, with D tentatively TRBD1 (5 bases). V was clipped by 6 bases and J by 11 bases, with 13 bases between them. CDR3 length equals 11 residues. The germline V gene encodes CDR1 LGHDT and CDR2 YNNKEL (reference sequence). CDR3 in DNA: TGTGCCAGCAGTGGTCAGGGCAAGGCTTTCTTT. This gives the protein CASSGQGKAFF.

The chain couples TRBV5-1 to TRBJ1-1, with 8 bases matching TRBD1. V was clipped by 1 base and J by 4 bases; unmatched bases: 3. Germline-derived CDR1 and CDR2 are SGHRS and YFSETQ. CDR3 size: 14 residues. Here the CDR3 reads CASSLSTGGTEAFF. The CDR3 bases are TGCGCCAGCAGCTTGTCTACAGGGGGCACTGAAGCTTTCTTT. The complete variable domain, with remaining parts taken from reference TRBV5-1 and TRBJ1-1, reads KAGVTQTPRYLIKTRGQQVTLSCSPISGHRSVSWYQQTPGQGLQFLFEYFSETQRNKGNFPGRFSGRQFSNSRSEMNVSTLELGDSALYLCASSLSTGGTEAFFGQGTRLTVV.

The V call is TRBV4-1, the J call TRBJ2-3; 9 bases are shared with TRBD2. CDR1 and CDR2 (germline): MGHRA, YSYEKL. V dropped 0 bases and J dropped 1; count of bases not matched to a gene: 8. CDR3 length equals 18 residues. CDR3 sequence: CASSQDRASGTRTDTQYF. CDR3 nucleotide sequence: TGCGCCAGCAGCCAAGATAGGGCTAGCGGGACCCGCACAGATACGCAGTATTTT.

This rearrangement joins TRBV7-8 to TRBJ1-4; TRBD1 might be the D (5 bases). CDR1 and CDR2 (germline): SGHVS, FQNEAQ. The CDR3 is made up of 14 amino acids. The germline V and J ends were trimmed by 3 bases and 2 bases, with 7 bases remaining between them. This CDR3 reads CASSLAGTNEKLFF. The CDR3 DNA reads as TGTGCCAGCAGCTTGGCAGGGACTAATGAAAAACTGTTTTTT.

The chain combines TRBV15 with TRBJ2-5, with 14 bases identical to TRBD2. From germline, CDR1 is LNHNV and CDR2 YYDKDF (reference sequence). With V trimmed by 3 bases and J by 4 bases, 4 bases remained unmatched. The CDR3 has 16 amino acids. The CDR3 spells CATSSRLAGGRETQYF. CDR3 bases: TGTGCCACCAGCAGCCGACTAGCGGGGGGGCGAGAGACCCAGTACTTC.

The chain combines TRBV5-4 with TRBJ1-1; no clear D gene. CDR1 is SGHNT, CDR2 YYREEE, per germline (reference sequence). The CDR3 has 12 amino acids. V lost 1 base, J lost 9 bases, and 10 bases lay in between. The CDR3 sequence: CASSLSPTQAFF. The CDR3 DNA follows: TGTGCCAGCAGCTTGTCTCCGACCCAAGCTTTCTTT.

The J gene is TRBJ1-2, the V gene TRBV7-2, with D possibly matching TRBD1 (6 bases). The length of the CDR3 is 14 residues. Trimming left V 4 bases short and J 3 bases short, with 12 bases between. Germline lookup yields CDR1 SGHTA and CDR2 FQGNSA. The CDR3 reads CASSSRGQYYGYTF. The CDR3 coding sequence is TGTGCCAGCAGCTCCAGAGGACAGTACTATGGCTACACCTTC.

The genes are TRBV12-3 or TRBV12-4 and TRBJ1-2; D gene ambiguous. The CDR3 spans 13 residues. Trimming cost V 3 bases and J 0 bases, with 5 bases left between them. The CDR3 bases are TGTGCCAGCAGTTTTACAGCTAACTATGGCTACACCTTC. This codes for CASSFTANYGYTF.

This sequence joins TRBV4-1 and TRBJ2-7; TRBD2 is a possible D gene (6 bases). Germline CDR1 MGHRA, CDR2 YSYEKL. CDR3 size: 12 residues. V was clipped by 1 base and J by 7 bases, with 8 bases between them. CDR3 in DNA: TGCGCCAGCAGCCAAGCGGGGGATGAGCAGTACTTC. Amino acids: CASSQAGDEQYF.

The rearrangement joins TRBV29-1 to TRBJ1-1; TRBD1 might be the D (5 bases). The CDR3 runs to 12 residues. The ends were cut back, 3 bases at V and 4 bases at J, with 9 bases in the middle. Germline CDR1 is SQVTM and CDR2 is ANQGSEA. CDR3 nucleotides: TGCAGCGTTGATATGAGGGGCACTGAAGCTTTCTTT. It yields the protein CSVDMRGTEAFF.

The J gene is TRBJ2-3, the V gene TRBV9; 8 bases map to TRBD2. Trimming removed 2 bases from V and 2 bases from J; junction bases left unmatched: 4. CDR1 and CDR2 from the germline V gene are SGDLS and YYNGEE. This CDR3 has 15 residues. CDR3 region: CASSVLAGPTDTQYF. The CDR3 DNA reads as TGTGCCAGCAGCGTTCTAGCGGGCCCCACAGATACGCAGTATTTT.

This rearrangement joins TRBV19 to TRBJ2-3, with TRBD2 identical over 15 bases. The CDR3 is 17 amino acids. V shed 8 bases, J shed 2 bases, and the junction held 8 bases outside the gene matches. Germline assignment: CDR1 LNHDA and CDR2 SQIVND (reference sequence). DNA for the CDR3: TGTGCCAGTGCTACCGGGACTAGCGGGGGGTACACAGATACGCAGTATTTT. It translates to CASATGTSGGYTDTQYF.

The rearrangement links TRBV28 to TRBJ1-5; D not certain. V was trimmed by 3 bases and J by 7 bases, leaving 13 bases between them. Looked up from germline, CDR1 is MDHEN and CDR2 is SYDVKM. This CDR3 has 14 residues. CDR3 DNA: TGTGCCAGCAGTTTGGCGGAAGGCGGCCAGCCCCAGCATTTT. It yields the protein CASSLAEGGQPQHF.

V and J are TRBV7-2 and TRBJ1-1; TRBD1 matches at 10 bases. This CDR3 is built from 13 residues. Germline assignment: CDR1 SGHTA and CDR2 FQGNSA. With 3 bases clipped from V and 8 bases from J, the junction kept 3 bases outside the gene matches. The CDR3 bases are TGTGCCAGCAGCTTGGTGACAGGGGGCGAAGCTTTCTTT. Protein sequence: CASSLVTGGEAFF. Full variable domain (rest looked up from reference TRBV7-2 and TRBJ1-1): GAGVSQSPSNKVTEKGKDVELRCDPISGHTALYWYRQSLGQGLEFLIYFQGNSAPDKSGLPSDRFSAERTGGSVSTLTIQRTQQEDSAVYLCASSLVTGGEAFFGQGTRLTVV.

This sequence joins TRBV4-1 and TRBJ2-7; D may match TRBD1 or TRBD2 (6 bases each). The germline CDR1 and CDR2 sequences are MGHRA and YSYEKL. With 0 bases removed from V and 9 bases from J, the gap between germline ends came to 12 bases. The CDR3 loop spans 13 amino acids. The CDR3 is CASSQERGAWQYF. CDR3 DNA: TGCGCCAGCAGCCAAGAAAGGGGGGCTTGGCAGTACTTC.

The chain employs TRBV4-1 and TRBJ1-5; 7 bases are shared with TRBD1. The germline V gene has CDR1 MGHRA and CDR2 YSYEKL. This CDR3 region has 15 residues. The trim removed 3 bases at V and 4 bases at J, leaving 6 bases unmatched. For the CDR3, the DNA is TGCGCCAGCAGCCATGCCGGGACAGTAAATCAGCCCCAGCATTTT. It codes for CASSHAGTVNQPQHF.

The chain uses TRBV7-2 and TRBJ2-5; D might be TRBD2 (7 bases). The germline V and J ends were trimmed by 1 base and 1 base, with 19 bases remaining between them. CDR3 size: 18 residues. Germline CDR1 SGHTA, CDR2 FQGNSA. The CDR3: CASSLGLRGGLAQETQYF. The CDR3 coding sequence is TGTGCCAGCAGCTTAGGATTGAGGGGGGGCCTCGCCCAAGAGACCCAGTACTTC.

This clone was observed a few times. This chain connects TRBV25-1 to TRBJ1-1, with TRBD1 matching over 7 bases. The CDR3 has 14 residues. The germline gives CDR1 MGHDK, CDR2 SYGVNS. V was pared by 4 bases and J by 8 bases, with 10 bases of the junction left unmatched. CDR3: CASSGSHRGGEAFF. CDR3 in DNA: TGTGCCAGCAGTGGATCCCACAGGGGTGGGGAAGCTTTCTTT. The full variable domain, its missing parts supplied by reference TRBV25-1 and TRBJ1-1, is EADIYQTPRYLVIGTGKKITLECSQTMGHDKMYWYQQDPGMELHLIHYSYGVNSTEKGDLSSESTVSRIRTEHFPLTLESARPSHTSQYLCASSGSHRGGEAFFGQGTRLTVV.

The V call is TRBV28, the J call TRBJ1-2; D ambiguous. Germline V gene sequence: CDR1 MDHEN, CDR2 SYDVKM. With 3 bases removed from V and 8 bases from J, the gap between germline ends came to 7 bases. This CDR3 has 11 residues. This CDR3 reads CASSFPGGYTF. The DNA of the CDR3 is TGTGCCAGCAGTTTTCCGGGGGGCTACACCTTC.

The rearrangement uses TRBV6-6 and TRBJ1-4; 11 bases agree with TRBD1. Trimming removed 5 bases from V and 2 bases from J; junction bases left unmatched: 10. Germline-derived CDR1 and CDR2 are MNHNY and SVGAGI (reference sequence). The CDR3 is 18 residues long. CDR3 protein: CASSPTLRDRGTNEKLFF. In DNA, the CDR3 is TGTGCCAGCAGTCCGACTCTGAGGGACAGGGGGACTAATGAAAAACTGTTTTTT.

The chain links TRBV4-3 to TRBJ2-7; the match to TRBD2 covers 9 bases. Germline V gene sequence: CDR1 LGHNA, CDR2 YSLEER. The CDR3 length is 15 residues. V lost 0 bases, J lost 9 bases, and 9 bases stayed unmatched. CDR3 bases: TGCGCCAGCAGCCAAGATATAGGCGGGGGGGCCGTGCAGTACTTC. This sequence encodes CASSQDIGGGAVQYF.